The 27 T cell receptor beta chains listed next were all sequenced from one sample in a study of OX40 agonist ivuxolimab in advanced cancers. TCRdb's copy holds only in-frame clones and misses some; the assay was immunoSEQ multiplex PCR. Of fewer than 50,000 clones in the sample, 75% to 85% were seen once. Sequencing used CD4+ or CD8+ T cells sorted from blood, obtained in a trial of the OX40 agonist ivuxolimab. These receptors were collected from an adult with an advanced solid tumor such as melanoma, head and neck, liver or kidney cancer.

This chain joins TRBV5-1 and TRBJ1-4, with D tentatively TRBD1 (6 bases). The CDR3 consists of 14 residues. V lost 4 bases, J lost 3 bases, and 10 bases lay in between. CDR1 and CDR2 (germline): SGHRS, YFSETQ. CDR3 sequence: CASSLGQSNEKLFF. As DNA, the CDR3 is TGCGCCAGCAGCCTGGGACAATCTAATGAAAAACTGTTTTTT. Full variable domain (missing parts from reference TRBV5-1 and TRBJ1-4): KAGVTQTPRYLIKTRGQQVTLSCSPISGHRSVSWYQQTPGQGLQFLFEYFSETQRNKGNFPGRFSGRQFSNSRSEMNVSTLELGDSALYLCASSLGQSNEKLFFGSGTQLSVL.

V gene TRBV9 combines with J gene TRBJ2-3; the D call may be TRBD1 or TRBD2 (6 bases each). V dropped 0 bases and J dropped 8 bases, with 7 bases sitting between them. CDR1 is SGDLS, CDR2 YYNGEE, per germline. This CDR3 spans 12 amino acids. CDR3 in amino acids: CASSVEGGTQYF. The DNA of the CDR3 is TGTGCCAGCAGCGTAGAGGGGGGTACGCAGTATTTT.

This clone was picked up one time. The V and J genes are TRBV6-5 and TRBJ2-1; D is unclear. Trimming removed 0 bases at V and 2 bases at J, with 8 bases between. Germline-derived CDR1 and CDR2 are MNHEY and SVGAGI. CDR3 length: 15 residues. CDR3 sequence: CASSYSGNPYNEQFF. In nucleotides, the CDR3 is TGTGCCAGCAGTTACTCTGGAAACCCCTACAATGAGCAGTTCTTC.

This clone came up a few times. This chain links TRBV6-6 with TRBJ1-3; D is unclear. The V gene lost 7 bases and the J gene lost 0 bases, with 4 bases spanning the gap. This CDR3 has 12 residues. CDR1 is MNHNY and CDR2 is SVGAGI in the germline V gene (reference sequence). CDR3 sequence: CASKASGNTIYF. DNA for the CDR3: TGTGCCAGCAAAGCCTCTGGAAACACCATATATTTT.

V usage is TRBV28 and J usage is TRBJ1-2; no reliable D call. CDR1 is MDHEN, CDR2 SYDVKM, per germline. Trimming removed 2 bases from V and 8 bases from J, with 15 bases in between. This CDR3 contains 14 residues. CDR3 residues: CASSLIGSLRGYTF. CDR3 DNA: TGTGCCAGCAGTTTAATCGGTTCCCTGAGGGGCTACACCTTC.

The chain recombines TRBV5-1 with TRBJ2-5; 7 nucleotides agree with TRBD1. The CDR3 is made up of 14 amino acids. Germline assignment: CDR1 SGHRS and CDR2 YFSETQ. Trimming cost V 4 bases and J 3 bases; bases outside gene matches: 6. CDR3 coding DNA: TGCGCCAGCAGCCCAGGGACAGCCGAAGAGACCCAGTACTTC. Translating gives CASSPGTAEETQYF.

This clone was found once. The chain links TRBV16 to TRBJ2-1; D is unclear. CDR1 is KGHSY and CDR2 is FQNENV in the germline V gene. V was clipped by 1 base and J by 1 base, with 11 bases between them. The CDR3 extends over 16 amino acids. The CDR3 DNA is TGTGCCAGCAGCCAATTGGACCAGGCATCCTACAATGAGCAGTTCTTC. As protein: CASSQLDQASYNEQFF.

This sequence joins TRBV18 and TRBJ2-1; 7 bases align to TRBD2. Trimming at V came to 1 base and at J to 10 bases, leaving 10 bases not matched to a gene. Germline V gene data show CDR1 as KGHSH and CDR2 as LQKENI. The CDR3 has 15 amino acids. CDR3 DNA: TGTGCCAGCTCACCACGGGGGGGAGGGCCTAGAGAGCAGTTCTTC. Translating it yields CASSPRGGGPREQFF.

V is TRBV2 and J is TRBJ2-2, with 11 bases aligning to TRBD2. V was clipped by 2 bases and J by 6 bases; unmatched bases: 5. Germline V gene lookup returns CDR1 SNHLY and CDR2 FYNNEI. This CDR3 contains 16 residues. CDR3 nucleotides: TGTGCCAGCAGTGAACGACTAGCGGGAACCGCCGGGGAGCTGTTTTTT. It specifies CASSERLAGTAGELFF.

This chain joins TRBV7-3 and TRBJ1-1; 8 positions match TRBD1. V was pared by 5 bases and J by 1 base, with 3 bases of the junction left unmatched. Germline V CDR1 and CDR2: SGHTA, FQGTGA. This CDR3 contains 14 residues. The CDR3 loop reads CASSQQGANTEAFF. The CDR3 nucleotides read TGTGCCAGCAGCCAGCAGGGGGCGAACACTGAAGCTTTCTTT.

The V gene is TRBV30, the J gene TRBJ2-6; D call uncertain. The CDR3 has 16 amino acids. The V gene's germline CDR1 is GTSNPN and CDR2 SVGIG (reference sequence). V lost 0 bases, J lost 0 bases, and 9 bases lay in between. CDR3 loop: CAWSVKLYSGANVLTF. DNA for the CDR3: TGTGCCTGGAGTGTAAAATTATACTCTGGGGCCAACGTCCTGACTTTC.

This clone was detected a few times. This chain uses TRBV19 with TRBJ2-3; D call uncertain. CDR1 and CDR2 (germline): LNHDA, SQIVND (reference sequence). This CDR3 has 14 residues. Trimming shortened V by 5 bases and J by 0 bases, and 9 bases separated the two germline ends. Here the CDR3 reads CASSQSGSTDTQYF. In DNA form, the CDR3 reads TGTGCCAGTAGTCAATCCGGTAGCACAGATACGCAGTATTTT.

J is TRBJ2-2 and V is TRBV5-1; D possibly corresponds to TRBD1 (5 bases). Germline lookup yields CDR1 SGHRS and CDR2 YFSETQ. The CDR3 length is 15 residues. V was cut by 0 bases and J by 0 bases, with 6 bases left in between. CDR3 sequence (DNA): TGCGCCAGCAGCTTGGTGACAGCGAACACCGGGGAGCTGTTTTTT. Protein: CASSLVTANTGELFF.

This clone turned up a few times. The chain recombines TRBV18 with TRBJ2-3; TRBD1 or TRBD2 may be the D gene (5 bases each). Trimming left V 2 bases short and J 1 base short, with 7 bases between. CDR1 is KGHSH, CDR2 LQKENI, per germline. This CDR3 spans 14 amino acids. The DNA for the CDR3 is TGTGCCAGCTCACCAGGGACCGGCACAGATACGCAGTATTTT. Translated: CASSPGTGTDTQYF.

This chain joins TRBV11-3 and TRBJ1-1, with D perhaps matching TRBD1 (6 bases). Germline lookup yields CDR1 SGHNT and CDR2 YENEEA. The CDR3 sequence is 13 residues long. V was pared by 5 bases and J by 4 bases, with 11 bases between. CDR3 nucleotides: TGTGCCAGCAGCATCGGACAGACCACTGAAGCTTTCTTT. Its translation is CASSIGQTTEAFF.

The chain has TRBV10-3 and TRBJ2-7; 7 bases map to TRBD1. This CDR3 spans 17 amino acids. The V gene's germline CDR1 is ENHRY and CDR2 SYGVKD. J gave up 2 bases and V 0 bases, and 10 bases lay outside the gene matches. The CDR3 region is CAISESRGEGAAYEQYF. CDR3 bases: TGTGCCATCAGTGAGTCGAGGGGTGAGGGGGCCGCCTACGAGCAGTACTTC.

The rearrangement joins TRBV7-8 to TRBJ2-7; 10 bases line up with TRBD1. This CDR3 region has 14 residues. Trimming cost V 5 bases and J 3 bases; bases outside gene matches: 4. Germline CDR1 SGHVS, CDR2 FQNEAQ. The CDR3 DNA is TGTGCCAGCAGCACACGGACAGGGGGCTACGAGCAGTACGTC. It yields the protein CASSTRTGGYEQYV.

This chain links TRBV5-8 with TRBJ2-7; 12 bases line up with TRBD2. CDR1 is SGHTS, CDR2 YDEGEE, per germline. With V trimmed by 4 bases and J by 2 bases, 10 bases remained unmatched. The CDR3 covers 17 residues. CDR3 sequence (DNA): TGTGCCAGCAGCCTACACTGGACTAGCGGGACTCCCTACGAGCAGTACGTC. As protein: CASSLHWTSGTPYEQYV.

The chain recombines TRBV10-3 with TRBJ1-1; the match to TRBD1 covers 9 bases. The J segment lost 12 bases and the V segment lost 3 bases, leaving 14 bases of the junction unmatched. Germline loops: CDR1 ENHRY, CDR2 SYGVKD. The CDR3 has 15 residues. For the CDR3, the DNA is TGTGCCATCAGTGAAAGAAGGGACAGGGCCGAAGGGTCTTTCTTT. It yields the protein CAISERRDRAEGSFF.

Concerning this clone itself: Within the sample, other DNA sequences also encode this same CDR3. The CDR3 here is CASSVGRSGGGELFF. CDR3 bases: TGTGCCAGCAGCGTAGGGCGCTCGGGGGGCGGGGAGCTGTTTTTT. This sequence joins TRBV9 and TRBJ2-2; 7 bases are shared with TRBD2. The CDR3 sequence is 15 residues long. Trimming removed 0 bases from V and 7 bases from J; junction bases left unmatched: 6. CDR1 is SGDLS and CDR2 is YYNGEE in the germline V gene.

This chain uses TRBV5-1 with TRBJ1-1; D ambiguous. The CDR3 covers 14 residues. Germline loops: CDR1 SGHRS, CDR2 YFSETQ. Trimming removed 3 bases from V and 0 bases from J, with 9 bases in between. The CDR3 reads CASSYDGLNTEAFF. The DNA of the CDR3 is TGCGCCAGCAGCTATGACGGATTGAACACTGAAGCTTTCTTT.

This clone showed up just once. The V gene is TRBV6-5, the J gene TRBJ2-3; no definite D call. This CDR3 region has 13 residues. Germline assignment: CDR1 MNHEY and CDR2 SVGAGI. The V end was cut by 3 bases, the J end by 2 bases, with 6 bases between. The CDR3 region is CASSYSYTDTQYF. The CDR3 region has the DNA TGTGCCAGCAGTTATTCCTACACAGATACGCAGTATTTT.

Details on this clone: The junction departs from germline at one end; a sequencing error may be responsible. The chain is built from TRBV7-7 and TRBJ2-1, with TRBD2 matching 8 bases. The CDR3 spans 15 residues. CDR1 and CDR2 from the germline V gene are SSHAT and FNYEAQ (reference sequence). The CDR3 region has the DNA TGTGCTAGCAGCGTTAGCGGGACCTCCTACAATGAGCAGTTCTTC. The encoded protein is CASSVSGTSYNEQFF. Full variable domain (missing parts from reference TRBV7-7 and TRBJ2-1): GAGVSQSPRYKVTKRGQDVTLRCDPISSHATLYWYQQALGQGPEFLTYFNYEAQPDKSGLPSDRFSAERPEGSISTLTIQRTEQRDSAMYRCASSVSGTSYNEQFFGPGTRLTVL.

The gene calls are TRBV10-2 and TRBJ2-2, with 10 bases lining up with TRBD2. J lost 2 bases, V lost 7 bases, and 7 bases had no gene match. Germline V gives CDR1 WSHSY, CDR2 SAAADI. The CDR3 is 16 residues long. CDR3 in amino acids: CASKASGRPNTGELFF. CDR3 DNA sequence: TGCGCCAGCAAGGCTAGCGGGAGACCCAACACCGGGGAGCTGTTTTTT.

Worth noting for this clone: Relative to the germline gene, one junction end is altered; a read error may explain this. This CDR3 reads CASRVAGGRQETQYF. In DNA, the CDR3 is TGTGCAAGCAGGGTAGCGGGGGGTAGGCAAGAGACCCAGTACTTC. The V call is TRBV28, the J call TRBJ2-5; 10 positions match TRBD2. The CDR3 is 15 amino acids. Germline V lookup: CDR1 MDHEN, CDR2 SYDVKM.

The rearrangement uses TRBV2 and TRBJ1-2; D remains unclear. Germline CDR1 and CDR2: SNHLY and FYNNEI. CDR3 size: 14 residues. Trimming shortened V by 7 bases and J by 2 bases, and 14 bases separated the two germline ends. In DNA form, the CDR3 reads TGTGCCAGCATGGAGGGCCTCCCCAACTATGGCTACACCTTC. This translates into CASMEGLPNYGYTF.

This chain connects TRBV11-3 to TRBJ2-5; D is undetermined. Germline V gene data show CDR1 as SGHNT and CDR2 as YENEEA. V was shortened by 0 bases and J by 5 bases, with 4 bases between the two germline ends. CDR3 size: 12 residues. The CDR3 nucleotides are TGTGCCAGCAGCTTAGAACGCGAGACCCAGTACTTC. It codes for CASSLERETQYF.